This TCR beta chain was retrieved from a study of shared clonotypes between healthy human individuals. Germline-derived CDR1 and CDR2 are LGHNA and YNFKEQ. The CDR3 runs to 16 residues. Trimming left V 0 bases short and J 4 bases short, with 10 bases between. Per sorted-subset replicate PCR, input was 150 to 250 ng DNA, representing about 29,000 T cell genomes. Assay used: immunoSEQ multiplex PCR; TCRdb lists only in-frame clones, some missing. The repertoire includes some 100,000 clones, 55% to 70% of them detected once, and under 25% sits in the top ten. This clone occurred a few times. This chain connects TRBV4-2 to TRBJ2-6, with D perhaps TRBD1 (6 bases). The clonotype comes from a young woman in good health. The sequenced sample was memory CD8+ T cells sorted from blood. The sample's subset: CD45RO+ cells pooled with CCR7-negative TemRA cells. DNA for the CDR3: TGTGCCAGCAGCCAAGAAGGGGGAGCGGGGGCCAACGTCCTGACTTTC. This gives the protein CASSQEGGAGANVLTF.